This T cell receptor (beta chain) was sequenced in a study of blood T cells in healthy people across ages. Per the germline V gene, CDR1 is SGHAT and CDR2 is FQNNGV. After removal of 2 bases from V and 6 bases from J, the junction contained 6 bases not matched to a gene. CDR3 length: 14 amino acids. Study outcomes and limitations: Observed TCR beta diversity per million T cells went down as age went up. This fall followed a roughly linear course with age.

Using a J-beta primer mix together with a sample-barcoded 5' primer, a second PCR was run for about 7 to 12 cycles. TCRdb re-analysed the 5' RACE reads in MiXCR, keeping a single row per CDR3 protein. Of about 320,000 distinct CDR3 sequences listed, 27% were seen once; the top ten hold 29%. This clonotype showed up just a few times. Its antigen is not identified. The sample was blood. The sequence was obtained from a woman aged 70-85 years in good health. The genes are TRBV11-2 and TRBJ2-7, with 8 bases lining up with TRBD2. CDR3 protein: CASSLLSGGGEQYF. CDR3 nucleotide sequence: TGTGCCAGCAGCTTATTAAGCGGGGGCGGCGAGCAGTACTTC. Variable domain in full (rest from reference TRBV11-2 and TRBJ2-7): EAGVAQSPRYKIIEKRQSVAFWCNPISGHATLYWYQQILGQGPKLLIQFQNNGVVDDSQLPKDRFSAERLKGVDSTLKIQPAKLEDSAVYLCASSLLSGGGEQYFGPGTRLTVT.